The clone carrying this T cell receptor (beta chain) has a count of ten or more. Its antigen remains unidentified. Construction of the TCRbeta library involved unique molecular identifiers. TCRdb passed the PCR reads through MiXCR, listing each CDR3 protein once. This table has about 470,000 distinct CDR3 sequences, roughly 44% appearing once. The data originate from a study of T-cell reconstitution after alpha-beta-depleted transplantation in children. Notes on the study in general: Newly made T cells mostly supplied T-cell counts and diversity one year after transplant. At around two months after transplant, the alpha-beta T cells were reportedly derived from several hundred expanded clones that came from non-depleted graft cells. Recipient T cells and thymic progenitors that survived were the source of the high TCRbeta diversity seen at day 60 in some patients.

There are 16 residues in the CDR3. V trimming: 2 bases; J trimming: 5 bases; junction bases outside the gene matches: 6. The germline V gene has CDR1 SGHTA and CDR2 FQGNSA. The genes are TRBV7-2 and TRBJ2-7, with 13 bases matching TRBD2. Sequencing used PBMCs, obtained before TCRalphabeta/CD19-depleted stem cell transplant. This receptor was taken from a girl aged 2 to 10 with aplastic anemia, due to receive a stem cell transplant. CDR3 DNA sequence: TGTGCCAGCAGCTTACCCCGGACTAGCGGGAGTCACGAGCAGTACTTC. Its protein product is CASSLPRTSGSHEQYF.